The 23 T cell receptor beta chains below come from one sample, sequenced in a study of T cell responses to AZD1222 COVID-19 vaccine. The repertoire was sequenced with immunoSEQ multiplex PCR; TCRdb's copy has only in-frame clones and lacks some. The data show some 86,000 clones, 80% seen once. The starting material was peripheral blood, obtained on day 0 of AZD1222 vaccination. The receptors stem from an adult in good health.

The CDR3 coding sequence is TGTGCCAGCAGGGCCGCGGGACAGGGAAACTATGGCTACACCTTC. It encodes CASRAAGQGNYGYTF. The chain joins TRBV6-5 to TRBJ1-2; 9 positions agree with TRBD1. Germline V lookup: CDR1 MNHEY, CDR2 SVGAGI. Trimming at V came to 6 bases and at J to 2 bases, leaving 7 bases not matched to a gene. CDR3 size: 15 residues.

The chain combines TRBV3-1 (or the pseudogene TRBV3-2) with TRBJ2-7; 8 nucleotides agree with TRBD1. Germline V CDR1 and CDR2: LGHDT, YNNKEL (reference sequence). CDR3 length: 14 amino acids. V dropped 4 bases and J dropped 4; count of bases not matched to a gene: 6. The CDR3 DNA reads TGTGCCAGCAGCCCCCGGACAGGGAATTACGAGCAGTACTTC. It encodes CASSPRTGNYEQYF.

The V gene is TRBV6-5, the J gene TRBJ2-2; no clear D. Germline assignment: CDR1 MNHEY and CDR2 SVGAGI. V was trimmed by 2 bases and J by 1 base, leaving 8 bases between them. The CDR3 length is 15 residues. The CDR3 DNA is TGTGCCAGCAGTTACGAAGTCGGGAACACCGGGGAGCTGTTTTTT. It yields the protein CASSYEVGNTGELFF.

This sequence joins TRBV5-8 and TRBJ1-1, with TRBD1 identical over 9 bases. V dropped 4 bases and J dropped 9; count of bases not matched to a gene: 10. The CDR3 has 14 amino acids. Germline CDR1 SGHTS, CDR2 YDEGEE. The CDR3 bases are TGTGCCAGCAGCACCAGTCCCGGGACAGGGAAAGCTTTCTTT. It translates to CASSTSPGTGKAFF.

This clone was seen just once. The rearrangement uses TRBV5-6 and TRBJ1-1; TRBD1 matches at 8 bases. The CDR3 covers 14 residues. Germline V gene data show CDR1 as SGHDT and CDR2 as YYEEEE. Unmatched junction bases numbered 9, after V lost 4 bases and J lost 7 bases. CDR3 region: CASSAQRQGREAFF. The CDR3 DNA reads as TGTGCCAGCAGCGCCCAGAGACAGGGGCGTGAAGCTTTCTTT.

The V gene is TRBV30, the J gene TRBJ2-3; TRBD1 is a possible D gene (5 bases). The CDR3 runs 15 residues. Trimming took 3 bases from V and 2 from J, leaving 15 bases between them. The germline V gene has CDR1 GTSNPN and CDR2 SVGIG (reference sequence). The CDR3 protein is CAWSPIRADTDTQYF. The DNA for the CDR3 is TGTGCCTGGAGCCCGATCAGGGCCGACACAGATACGCAGTATTTT.

This rearrangement joins TRBV30 to TRBJ1-5; TRBD1 is a possible D gene (5 bases). The germline V gene encodes CDR1 GTSNPN and CDR2 SVGIG (reference sequence). The CDR3 is made up of 13 amino acids. With 0 bases removed from V and 10 bases from J, the gap between germline ends came to 13 bases. CDR3 sequence: CAWSVQGTIPQHF. CDR3 sequence (DNA): TGTGCCTGGAGTGTTCAGGGTACCATACCCCAGCATTTT.

The V gene is TRBV30, the J gene TRBJ2-5; possibly TRBD2 for D (5 bases). The CDR3 contains 14 residues. Trimming removed 5 bases from V and 5 bases from J, with 18 bases in between. Germline values: CDR1 GTSNPN, CDR2 SVGIG (reference sequence). The CDR3 DNA reads as TGTGCCTGGGGGGATTTACTAGAAGGGGAGACCCAGTACTTC. Encoded protein: CAWGDLLEGETQYF.

This chain links TRBV2 with TRBJ1-2, with 7 bases aligning to TRBD1. V lost 2 bases and J lost 4; bases outside the gene matches: 10. This CDR3 contains 16 residues. The germline V gene encodes CDR1 SNHLY and CDR2 FYNNEI. The CDR3 protein is CASSERGVTGSYGYTF. DNA for the CDR3: TGTGCCAGCAGTGAAAGAGGGGTGACAGGGAGCTATGGCTACACCTTC.

This chain uses TRBV12-3 or TRBV12-4 with TRBJ1-6, with D unresolved. Trimming shortened V by 3 bases and J by 11 bases, and 8 bases separated the two germline ends. The CDR3 consists of 12 residues. CDR3 DNA sequence: TGTGCCAGCAGTTTGAACGGGGCACCCCTCCACTTT. Protein product: CASSLNGAPLHF.

V and J are TRBV6-5 and TRBJ1-5; a weak D match, TRBD1 (6 bases). This CDR3 contains 14 residues. CDR1 MNHEY and CDR2 SVGAGI come from the germline V gene. V lost 7 bases and J 2 bases, leaving 12 bases between the germline ends. The CDR3 nucleotides are TGTGCCAGCAACGGGGGGGGCGGCAATCAGCCCCAGCATTTT. Its translation is CASNGGGGNQPQHF.

CDR3 sequence (DNA): TGTGCCAGCAGCCACCGCCCACTAGTCAATGAGCAGTTCTTC. Protein product: CASSHRPLVNEQFF. The chain couples TRBV11-2 to TRBJ2-1; a weak D match, TRBD2 (5 bases). Trimming left V 5 bases short and J 6 bases short, with 14 bases between. The CDR3 spans 14 residues. Germline assignment: CDR1 SGHAT and CDR2 FQNNGV. Full variable domain (rest looked up from reference TRBV11-2 and TRBJ2-1): EAGVAQSPRYKIIEKRQSVAFWCNPISGHATLYWYQQILGQGPKLLIQFQNNGVVDDSQLPKDRFSAERLKGVDSTLKIQPAKLEDSAVYLCASSHRPLVNEQFFGPGTRLTVL.

The chain's CDR3 is CASRRGLAGAETQYF. DNA of the CDR3: TGTGCCAGCAGGAGAGGGTTAGCGGGTGCAGAGACCCAGTACTTC. The J gene is TRBJ2-5, the V gene TRBV2; 7 positions agree with TRBD2. V lost 6 bases to trimming and J lost 4 bases; unmatched junction nucleotides: 11. CDR3 length: 15 amino acids. CDR1 and CDR2 from the germline V gene are SNHLY and FYNNEI.

Only one count was recorded for this clone. The CDR3: CASSESRGQNSPLHF. CDR3 DNA: TGTGCCAGCAGTGAATCGCGGGGGCAAAATTCACCCCTCCACTTT. J is TRBJ1-6 and V is TRBV25-1; a possible D gene is TRBD1 (6 bases). Trimming removed 1 base at V and 7 bases at J, with 11 bases between. CDR1 is MGHDK and CDR2 is SYGVNS in the germline V gene. CDR3 size: 15 residues.

This clone was observed a handful of times. The chain has TRBV2 and TRBJ2-7; a possible D gene is TRBD2 (5 bases). Trimming pared 6 bases from V and 7 bases from J, leaving 19 bases between. CDR1 and CDR2 from the germline V gene are SNHLY and FYNNEI. The CDR3 has 14 residues. Here the CDR3 DNA reads TGTGCCAGCAGGGGTTTCAGCGGCTCGCGGGAGCAGTACTTC. This encodes CASRGFSGSREQYF. Filled out from reference TRBV2 and TRBJ2-7, the complete variable domain reads EPEVTQTPSHQVTQMGQEVILRCVPISNHLYFYWYRQILGQKVEFLVSFYNNEISEKSEIFDDQFSVERPDGSNFTLKIRSTKLEDSAMYFCASRGFSGSREQYFGPGTRLTVT.

This sequence joins TRBV12-3 or TRBV12-4 and TRBJ1-2; TRBD1 is a possible D gene (5 bases). This CDR3 region has 13 residues. V gave up 3 bases and J gave up 4 bases, with 9 bases separating them. Written as DNA, the CDR3 is TGTGCCAGCAGTTTGGGGCAGGGCTATGGCTACACCTTC. Translating gives CASSLGQGYGYTF.

The chain combines TRBV24-1 with TRBJ2-5; D ambiguous. This CDR3 is built from 14 residues. Germline V gene lookup returns CDR1 KGHDR and CDR2 SFDVKD. Trimming cost V 3 bases and J 6 bases, with 13 bases left between them. DNA for the CDR3: TGTGCCACCAGTGATCGGTCTCTCGTGCAGACCCAGTACTTC. Translating gives CATSDRSLVQTQYF.

The chain combines TRBV4-2 with TRBJ2-7, with D perhaps TRBD1 (5 bases). Germline CDR1 LGHNA, CDR2 YNFKEQ. Trimming stripped 0 bases from V and 4 bases from J, with 10 bases between. This CDR3 region has 14 residues. The CDR3 region has the DNA TGTGCCAGCAGCCAAGATAAAAGGGGTTACGAGCAGTACTTC. Translation: CASSQDKRGYEQYF.

The chain carries TRBV12-3 or TRBV12-4 and TRBJ1-1, with 7 nucleotides matching TRBD1. This CDR3 contains 13 residues. The ends lost 6 bases at V and 2 bases at J; junction bases unmatched: 3. The CDR3 DNA reads TGTGCCAGCAGCACAGGGGCAAACACTGAAGCTTTCTTT. Amino acid sequence: CASSTGANTEAFF.

V gene TRBV5-8 combines with J gene TRBJ1-1; 9 nucleotides line up with TRBD1. V shed 1 base, J shed 6 bases, and the junction held 10 bases outside the gene matches. Germline-derived CDR1 and CDR2 are SGHTS and YDEGEE. The CDR3 extends over 16 amino acids. The CDR3: CASSLTSGTGMAEAFF. The CDR3 nucleotides read TGTGCCAGCAGCTTGACCTCCGGGACAGGGATGGCTGAAGCTTTCTTT.

The chain links TRBV19 to TRBJ1-2; the D is unclear. V gave up 8 bases and J gave up 13 bases, with 23 bases separating them. The CDR3 runs 13 residues. Germline V gives CDR1 LNHDA, CDR2 SQIVND (reference sequence). The CDR3 DNA reads TGTGCCAGTGCTCATGGTAAAAAGGCAGGAGCCACCTTC. This codes for CASAHGKKAGATF.

This clone has a handful of counts. The chain combines TRBV7-7 with TRBJ2-3; 10 positions match TRBD2. J gave up 4 bases and V 5 bases, and 3 bases lay outside the gene matches. Germline CDR1 SSHAT, CDR2 FNYEAQ (reference sequence). This CDR3 comprises 14 residues. The CDR3 is CASSPGTSADTQYF. CDR3 bases: TGTGCCAGCAGCCCTGGGACTAGCGCAGATACGCAGTATTTT.

The chain recombines TRBV14 with TRBJ1-6; D unclear. Germline V gene sequence: CDR1 SGHDN, CDR2 FVKESK. With 4 bases removed from V and 7 bases from J, the gap between germline ends came to 8 bases. The CDR3 totals 13 residues. The CDR3 protein is CASSPGPNSPLHF. The CDR3 DNA is TGTGCCAGCAGCCCCGGACCAAATTCACCCCTCCACTTT.